This T cell receptor beta chain was found in a study of early T cells in non-severe SARS-CoV-2 infection. Study overall: Sequencing of bulk RNA from unsorted whole blood was done, without chain pairing.

Individual cDNA molecules received unique molecular identifiers. TCRdb reprocessed the 5' RACE reads via MiXCR and lists one record per CDR3 protein. The sample lists around 80,000 distinct CDR3 sequences; around 12% were seen once. Germline loops: CDR1 SGHNT, CDR2 YENEEA. Trimming pared 0 bases from V and 12 bases from J, leaving 12 bases between. This CDR3 spans 13 amino acids. Study-wide results and caveats: The VDJdb matching leaned toward anti-spike CD8 responses and overlooked private and CD4 specificities.

Notes on this clonotype: Its target is not known.

The chain joins TRBV11-3 to TRBJ2-1; no clear D. The TCR sequence derives from an adult who was a healthcare worker with PCR-confirmed SARS-CoV-2 infection or an uninfected control (not recorded which). The sequencing input was whole blood. The CDR3 here is CASSLETAGRQFF. For the CDR3, the DNA is TGTGCCAGCAGCTTAGAGACGGCCGGCCGGCAGTTCTTC.